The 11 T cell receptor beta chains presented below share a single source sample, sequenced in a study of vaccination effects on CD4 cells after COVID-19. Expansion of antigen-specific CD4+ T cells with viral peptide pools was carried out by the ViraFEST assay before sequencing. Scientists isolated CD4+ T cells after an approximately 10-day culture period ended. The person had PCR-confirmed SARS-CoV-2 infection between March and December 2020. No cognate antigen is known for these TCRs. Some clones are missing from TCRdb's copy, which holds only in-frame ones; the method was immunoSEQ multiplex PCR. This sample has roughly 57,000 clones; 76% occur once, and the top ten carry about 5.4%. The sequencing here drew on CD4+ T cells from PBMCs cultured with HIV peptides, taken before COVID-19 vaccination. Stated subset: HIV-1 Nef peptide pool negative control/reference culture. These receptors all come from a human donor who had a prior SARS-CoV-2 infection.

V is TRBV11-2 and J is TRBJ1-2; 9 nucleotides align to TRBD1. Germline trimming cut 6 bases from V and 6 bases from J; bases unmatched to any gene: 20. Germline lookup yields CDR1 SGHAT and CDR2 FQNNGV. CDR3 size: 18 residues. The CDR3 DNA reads TGTGCCAGCAGTTCAATCCGGGACAGGGATGACTCGAGGAATGGCTACACCTTC. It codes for CASSSIRDRDDSRNGYTF.

The CDR3 spells CASSLGGTYNEQFF. As DNA, the CDR3 is TGTGCCAGCAGCTTAGGCGGTACCTACAATGAGCAGTTCTTC. V and J are TRBV11-3 and TRBJ2-1; D unresolved. CDR3 length: 14 residues. Trimming stripped 1 base from V and 2 bases from J, with 6 bases between. Per germline, CDR1 SGHNT and CDR2 YENEEA.

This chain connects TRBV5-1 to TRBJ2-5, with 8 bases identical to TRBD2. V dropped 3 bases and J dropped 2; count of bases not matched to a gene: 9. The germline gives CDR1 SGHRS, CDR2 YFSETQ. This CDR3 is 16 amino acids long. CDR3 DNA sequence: TGCGCCAGCAGCTGGACGGGGGGGCCAAGGCAAGAGACCCAGTACTTC. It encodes CASSWTGGPRQETQYF.

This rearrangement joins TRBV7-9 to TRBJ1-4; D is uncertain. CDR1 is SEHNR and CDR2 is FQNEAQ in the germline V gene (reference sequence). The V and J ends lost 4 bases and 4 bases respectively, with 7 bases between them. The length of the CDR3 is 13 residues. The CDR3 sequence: CASSSRNNEKLFF. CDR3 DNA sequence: TGTGCCAGCAGCTCCAGGAATAATGAAAAACTGTTTTTT. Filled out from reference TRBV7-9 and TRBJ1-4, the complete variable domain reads DTGVSQNPRHKITKRGQNVTFRCDPISEHNRLYWYRQTLGQGPEFLTYFQNEAQLEKSRLLSDRFSAERPKGSFSTLEIQRTEQGDSAMYLCASSSRNNEKLFFGSGTQLSVL.

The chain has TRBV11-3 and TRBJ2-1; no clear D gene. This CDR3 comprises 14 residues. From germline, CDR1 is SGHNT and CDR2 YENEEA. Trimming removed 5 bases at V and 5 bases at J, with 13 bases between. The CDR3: CASSEDRINNEQFF. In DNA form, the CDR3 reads TGTGCCAGCAGCGAGGACCGGATAAACAATGAGCAGTTCTTC.

The CDR3 region is CASSQAGTVNQPQHF. CDR3 in DNA: TGTGCCAGCAGCCAAGCCGGGACAGTCAATCAGCCCCAGCATTTT. V gene TRBV3-1 (or the pseudogene TRBV3-2) combines with J gene TRBJ1-5; 7 nucleotides agree with TRBD1. J lost 3 bases, V lost 1 base, and 3 bases had no gene match. The germline V gene has CDR1 LGHDT and CDR2 YNNKEL (reference sequence). This CDR3 spans 15 amino acids.

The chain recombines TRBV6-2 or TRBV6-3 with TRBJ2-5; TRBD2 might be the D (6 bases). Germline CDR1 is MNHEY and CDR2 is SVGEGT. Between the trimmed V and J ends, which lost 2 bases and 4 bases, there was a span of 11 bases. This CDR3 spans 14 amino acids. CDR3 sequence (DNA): TGTGCCAGCAGTTACGGTGCGGGAAGAGAGACCCAGTACTTC. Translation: CASSYGAGRETQYF.

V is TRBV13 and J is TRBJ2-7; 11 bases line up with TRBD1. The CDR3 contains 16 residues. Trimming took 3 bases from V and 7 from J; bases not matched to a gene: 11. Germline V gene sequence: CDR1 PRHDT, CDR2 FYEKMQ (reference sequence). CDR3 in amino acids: CASSFVSGTGGWEQYF. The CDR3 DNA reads TGTGCCAGCAGCTTTGTGTCCGGGACAGGGGGTTGGGAGCAGTACTTC.

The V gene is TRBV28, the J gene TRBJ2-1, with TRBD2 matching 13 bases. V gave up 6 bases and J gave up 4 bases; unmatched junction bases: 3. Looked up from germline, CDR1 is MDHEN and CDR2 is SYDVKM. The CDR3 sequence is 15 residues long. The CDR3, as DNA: TGTGCCAGCAGGCCGGGACTAGCGGGGTACAATGAGCAGTTCTTC. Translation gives CASRPGLAGYNEQFF. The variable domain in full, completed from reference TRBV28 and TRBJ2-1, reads DVKVTQSSRYLVKRTGEKVFLECVQDMDHENMFWYRQDPGLGLRLIYFSYDVKMKEKGDIPEGYSVSREKKERFSLILESASTNQTSMYLCASRPGLAGYNEQFFGPGTRLTVL.

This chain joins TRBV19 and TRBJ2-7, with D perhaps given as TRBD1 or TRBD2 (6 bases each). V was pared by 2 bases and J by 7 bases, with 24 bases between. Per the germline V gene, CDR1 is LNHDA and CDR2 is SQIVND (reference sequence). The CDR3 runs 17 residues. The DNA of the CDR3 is TGTGCCAGTAGTATAAGTGGAAGGGGGGCCATCTTTGGAGAGCAGTACTTC. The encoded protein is CASSISGRGAIFGEQYF.

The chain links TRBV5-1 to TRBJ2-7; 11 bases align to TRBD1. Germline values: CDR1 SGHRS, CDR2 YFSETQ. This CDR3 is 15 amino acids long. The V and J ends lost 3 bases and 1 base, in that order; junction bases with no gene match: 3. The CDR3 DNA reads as TGCGCCAGCAGCTCAGGGACAGGGGGTTCCTACGAGCAGTACTTC. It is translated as CASSSGTGGSYEQYF.